This is a list of T cell receptor beta chains from one sample in a study of blood T cell repertoires in COVID-19. The data were produced by immunoSEQ multiplex PCR, yet TCRdb's version contains in-frame clones alone and is incomplete. The sample consists of about 130,000 clones, approximately 80% of them appearing once. Specimen: peripheral blood. These receptors all stem from a woman in her forties or fifties with acute or convalescent COVID-19. Each CDR3 is given with its conserved first and last residue. The D gene is left open where the match is weak. Clone size is not always given. Where it is, it says once, few, many or a class for expanded clones.

D gene: TRBD1; J gene: TRBJ1-1; V gene: TRBV6-6; clone size: -; CDR3 protein: CASRKEITGDTEAFF; CDR3 DNA: TGTGCCAGCAGAAAAGAAATCACAGGGGACACTGAAGCTTTCTTT
D gene: -; J gene: TRBJ1-6; V gene: TRBV25-1; clone size: -; CDR3 protein: CASSRGGHNSPLHF; CDR3 DNA: TGTGCCAGCAGTCGGGGTGGTCATAATTCACCCCTCCACTTT
D gene: -; J gene: TRBJ1-5; V gene: TRBV6-5; clone size: -; CDR3 protein: CASSYSGGNQPQHF; CDR3 DNA: TGTGCCAGCAGTTACTCAGGGGGCAATCAGCCCCAGCATTTT
D gene: TRBD2; J gene: TRBJ2-7; V gene: TRBV13; clone size: -; CDR3 protein: CASSLGAGRGYEQYF; CDR3 DNA: TGTGCCAGCAGCTTAGGAGCGGGAAGGGGCTACGAGCAGTACTTC
D gene: -; J gene: TRBJ1-1; V gene: TRBV12-5; clone size: -; CDR3 protein: CASGLGRESEAFF; CDR3 DNA: TGTGCTAGTGGTTTGGGCCGGGAAAGTGAAGCTTTCTTT
D gene: TRBD1; J gene: TRBJ1-2; V gene: TRBV30; clone size: -; CDR3 protein: CAWSRTGIYGYTF; CDR3 DNA: TGTGCCTGGAGTAGGACAGGGATCTATGGCTACACCTTC
D gene: TRBD2; J gene: TRBJ2-1; V gene: TRBV18; clone size: -; CDR3 protein: CASSPVAGGPGEQFF; CDR3 DNA: TGTGCCAGCTCACCAGTAGCGGGAGGGCCAGGTGAGCAGTTCTTC
D gene: TRBD2; J gene: TRBJ2-3; V gene: TRBV19; clone size: -; CDR3 protein: CASSYPGVAGGTDTQYF; CDR3 DNA: TGTGCCAGTAGTTACCCCGGGGTAGCGGGGGGAACAGATACGCAGTATTTT
D gene: TRBD1; J gene: TRBJ1-1; V gene: TRBV6-4; clone size: -; CDR3 protein: CASSPTGGITEAFF; CDR3 DNA: TGTGCCAGCAGTCCTACAGGGGGTATCACTGAAGCTTTCTTT
D gene: -; J gene: TRBJ1-4; V gene: TRBV19; clone size: many; CDR3 protein: CASSFPGRQEKLFF; CDR3 DNA: TGTGCCAGTAGTTTTCCGGGAAGACAAGAAAAACTGTTTTTT
D gene: -; J gene: TRBJ2-2; V gene: TRBV30; clone size: -; CDR3 protein: CAWSLGQLTGELFF; CDR3 DNA: TGTGCCTGGAGCCTAGGACAACTCACCGGGGAGCTGTTTTTT
D gene: TRBD2; J gene: TRBJ2-2; V gene: TRBV6-5; clone size: few; CDR3 protein: CATQGGGINTGELFF; CDR3 DNA: TGTGCCACCCAGGGCGGGGGGATAAACACCGGGGAGCTGTTTTTT
D gene: -; J gene: TRBJ2-1; V gene: TRBV6-5; clone size: few; CDR3 protein: CASCPNTNEQFF; CDR3 DNA: TGTGCCAGTTGTCCGAACACCAATGAGCAGTTCTTC
D gene: TRBD1; J gene: TRBJ1-5; V gene: TRBV19; clone size: -; CDR3 protein: CASSSSTGGNGGNQPQHF; CDR3 DNA: TGTGCCAGTAGTAGCTCGACAGGGGGGAACGGTGGCAATCAGCCCCAGCATTTT
D gene: TRBD1; J gene: TRBJ2-1; V gene: TRBV10-3; clone size: once; CDR3 protein: CAITDRTPGGNEQFF; CDR3 DNA: TGTGCCATCACTGACCGCACCCCAGGGGGCAATGAGCAGTTCTTC
D gene: -; J gene: TRBJ2-7; V gene: TRBV5-1; clone size: -; CDR3 protein: CASSFNTGPYEQYF; CDR3 DNA: TGCGCCAGCAGCTTTAATACAGGGCCATACGAGCAGTACTTC
D gene: -; J gene: TRBJ1-2; V gene: TRBV7-9; clone size: few; CDR3 protein: CASSLEVPRGGYTF; CDR3 DNA: TGTGCCAGCAGCTTAGAGGTCCCACGAGGTGGCTACACCTTC